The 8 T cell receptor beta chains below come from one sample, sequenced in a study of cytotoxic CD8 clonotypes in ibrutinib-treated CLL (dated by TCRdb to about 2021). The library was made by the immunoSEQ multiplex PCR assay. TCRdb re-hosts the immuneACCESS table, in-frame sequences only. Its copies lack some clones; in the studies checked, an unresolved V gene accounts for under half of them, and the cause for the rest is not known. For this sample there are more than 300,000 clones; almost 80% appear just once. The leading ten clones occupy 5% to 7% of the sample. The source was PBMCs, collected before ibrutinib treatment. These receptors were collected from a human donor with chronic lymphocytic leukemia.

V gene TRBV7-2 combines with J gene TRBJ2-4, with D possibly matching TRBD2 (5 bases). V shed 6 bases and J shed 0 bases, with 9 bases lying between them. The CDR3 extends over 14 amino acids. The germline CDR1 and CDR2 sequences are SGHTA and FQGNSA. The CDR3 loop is CASRDSLAKNIQYF. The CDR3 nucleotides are TGTGCCAGCAGGGACTCCCTAGCCAAAAACATTCAGTACTTC. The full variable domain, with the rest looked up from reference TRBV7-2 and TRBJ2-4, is GAGVSQSPSNKVTEKGKDVELRCDPISGHTALYWYRQSLGQGLEFLIYFQGNSAPDKSGLPSDRFSAERTGGSVSTLTIQRTQQEDSAVYLCASRDSLAKNIQYFGAGTRLSVL.

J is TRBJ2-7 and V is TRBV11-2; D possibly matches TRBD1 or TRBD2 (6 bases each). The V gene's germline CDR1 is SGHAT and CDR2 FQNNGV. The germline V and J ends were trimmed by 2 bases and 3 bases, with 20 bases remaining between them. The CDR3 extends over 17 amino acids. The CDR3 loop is CASSLPSGEDRFYEQYF. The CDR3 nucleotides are TGTGCCAGCAGCTTACCCTCAGGGGAGGACCGTTTCTACGAGCAGTACTTC.

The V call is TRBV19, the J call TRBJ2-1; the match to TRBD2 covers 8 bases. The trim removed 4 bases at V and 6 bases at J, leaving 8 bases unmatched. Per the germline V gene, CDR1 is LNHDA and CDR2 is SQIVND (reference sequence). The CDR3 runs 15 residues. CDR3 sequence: CASSTGLAWGNEQFF. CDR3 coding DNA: TGTGCCAGTAGTACTGGACTAGCATGGGGCAATGAGCAGTTCTTC.

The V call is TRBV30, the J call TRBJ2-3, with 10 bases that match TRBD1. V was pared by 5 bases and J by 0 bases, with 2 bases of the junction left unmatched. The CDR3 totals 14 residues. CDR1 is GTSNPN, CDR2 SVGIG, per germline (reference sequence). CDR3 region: CAWGDRGSTDTQYF. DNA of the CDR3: TGTGCCTGGGGGGACAGGGGAAGCACAGATACGCAGTATTTT.

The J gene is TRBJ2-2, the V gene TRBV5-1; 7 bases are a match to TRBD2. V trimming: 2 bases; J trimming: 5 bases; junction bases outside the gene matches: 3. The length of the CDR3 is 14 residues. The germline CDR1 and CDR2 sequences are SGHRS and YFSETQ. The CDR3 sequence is CASSFGLDTGELFF. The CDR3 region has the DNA TGCGCCAGCAGCTTCGGACTAGATACCGGGGAGCTGTTTTTT.

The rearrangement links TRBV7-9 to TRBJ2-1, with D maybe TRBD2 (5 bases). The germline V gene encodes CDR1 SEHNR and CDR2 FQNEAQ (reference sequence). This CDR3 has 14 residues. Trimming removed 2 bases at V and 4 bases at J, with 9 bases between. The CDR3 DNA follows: TGTGCCAGCAGCTTAATTTCGGGGTACAATGAGCAGTTCTTC. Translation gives CASSLISGYNEQFF.

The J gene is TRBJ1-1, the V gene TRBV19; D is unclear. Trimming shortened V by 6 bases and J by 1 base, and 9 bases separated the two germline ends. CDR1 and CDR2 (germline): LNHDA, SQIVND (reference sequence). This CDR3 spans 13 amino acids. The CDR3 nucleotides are TGTGCCAGTAGCACCCAGACGAACACTGAAGCTTTCTTT. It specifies CASSTQTNTEAFF.

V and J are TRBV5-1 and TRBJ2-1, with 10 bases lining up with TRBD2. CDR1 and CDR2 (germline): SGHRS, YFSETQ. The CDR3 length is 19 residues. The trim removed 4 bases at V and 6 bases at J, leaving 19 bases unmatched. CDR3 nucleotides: TGCGCCAGCAGCCCCAGGCCGGGACTAGCGAACAGTAGGGGCAATGAGCAGTTCTTC. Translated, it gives CASSPRPGLANSRGNEQFF.